Presented here are 30 T cell receptor beta chains from one specimen sequenced in a study of CD8+CD57+ T cells in acquired aplastic anemia. For CDR3 and TCR beta VDJ profiling, genomic DNA was the template used. TCRdb called the reads again in MiXCR, with one record for every CDR3 protein. The sample has about 40,000 distinct CDR3 sequences; less than 65% are singletons. Patients selected for sequencing had displayed CD8+CD57+ cell expansion by flow cytometry. Sequencing was carried out using sorted CD4+, CD8+, or CD8+CD57+ T cells (not recorded which) from PBMCs. The receptors shown here come from a human donor with aplastic anemia.

This clonotype showed up just a few times. The chain joins TRBV7-2 to TRBJ2-3; 12 nucleotides line up with TRBD2. The V segment lost 1 base and the J segment 3 bases; nucleotides outside the gene matches: 5. Germline loops: CDR1 SGHTA, CDR2 FQGNSA. CDR3 length equals 17 residues. The CDR3 is CASSLGLAGGLTDTQYF. In nucleotides, the CDR3 is TGTGCCAGCAGCTTAGGGCTAGCGGGGGGGCTGACAGATACGCAGTATTTT.

Ten or more counts support this clonotype. V gene TRBV7-6 combines with J gene TRBJ2-1; tentative D call: TRBD2 (5 bases). Trimming removed 1 base at V and 4 bases at J, with 14 bases between. Germline CDR1 SGHVS, CDR2 FNYEAQ. CDR3 length: 16 amino acids. The CDR3 protein is CASSLDGTPGYNEQFF. The CDR3 DNA reads as TGTGCCAGCAGCTTAGACGGCACCCCGGGGTACAATGAGCAGTTCTTC.

The J gene is TRBJ1-1, the V gene TRBV20-1; D is unclear. The V gene's germline CDR1 is DFQATT and CDR2 SNEGSKA (reference sequence). Trimming pared 6 bases from V and 2 bases from J, leaving 16 bases between. The CDR3 loop spans 14 amino acids. CDR3 loop: CSAQVAALNTEAFF. CDR3 in DNA: TGCAGTGCCCAAGTGGCAGCCTTAAACACTGAAGCTTTCTTT.

This clonotype came up many times. The genes are TRBV9 and TRBJ1-4; D possibly corresponds to TRBD1 (5 bases). Germline V gene data show CDR1 as SGDLS and CDR2 as YYNGEE. The CDR3 covers 13 residues. V lost 4 bases, J lost 5 bases, and 9 bases lay in between. The CDR3 DNA is TGTGCCAGCAGCAAAGGGGTCAATGAAAAACTGTTTTTT. This gives the protein CASSKGVNEKLFF.

CDR3 in amino acids: CASSQQPGQNTGELFF. The CDR3, as DNA: TGTGCCAGCAGCCAACAACCGGGACAGAACACCGGGGAGCTGTTTTTT. The V call is TRBV11-1, the J call TRBJ2-2, with D maybe TRBD1 (6 bases). The CDR3 extends over 16 amino acids. The germline gives CDR1 SGHAT, CDR2 FQDESV (reference sequence). Trimming took 5 bases from V and 1 from J, leaving 14 bases between them.

The chain joins TRBV3-1 to TRBJ2-1, with TRBD2 matching 8 bases. J gave up 13 bases and V 2 bases, and 13 bases lay outside the gene matches. Germline values: CDR1 LGHDT, CDR2 YNNKEL (reference sequence). This CDR3 is 15 amino acids long. CDR3 sequence: CASSQRAGAGAYQFF. In DNA, the CDR3 is TGTGCCAGCAGCCAAAGAGCGGGGGCTGGGGCTTATCAGTTCTTC.

The chain joins TRBV4-2 to TRBJ2-5; TRBD2 aligns across 9 bases. The V gene's germline CDR1 is LGHNA and CDR2 YNFKEQ. With 0 bases clipped from V and 5 bases from J, the junction kept 7 bases outside the gene matches. The CDR3 has 16 amino acids. CDR3 DNA: TGTGCCAGCAGCCAAGATCCGACTAGCGGTGGGGAGACCCAGTACTTC. It codes for CASSQDPTSGGETQYF.

CDR3 in amino acids: CASQDRAGSTDTQYF. CDR3 DNA sequence: TGTGCCAGCCAAGACAGGGCTGGAAGCACAGATACGCAGTATTTT. V is TRBV19 and J is TRBJ2-3, with 7 bases fitting TRBD1. The CDR3 runs to 15 residues. Germline CDR1 LNHDA, CDR2 SQIVND (reference sequence). Losses at the gene ends were 9 bases for V and 0 bases for J; bases not matched to a gene: 9.

The chain recombines TRBV14 with TRBJ1-6; possible D gene TRBD1, 6 bases. V dropped 5 bases and J dropped 6 bases, with 14 bases sitting between them. Germline V gene lookup returns CDR1 SGHDN and CDR2 FVKESK. CDR3 length: 15 amino acids. Here the CDR3 reads CASSDRTEPNSPLHF. The CDR3 DNA follows: TGTGCCAGCAGCGACAGGACAGAGCCTAATTCACCCCTCCACTTT.

This clonotype was recorded a few times. A read error may be the cause here, since a much bigger clone is one base away. The V gene is TRBV5-1, the J gene TRBJ2-7, with TRBD2 matching over 8 bases. The germline gives CDR1 SGHRS, CDR2 YFSETQ. The length of the CDR3 is 16 residues. With 6 bases clipped from V and 2 bases from J, the junction kept 13 bases outside the gene matches. CDR3 sequence reads: CASKRGPLLSPYEQYF. CDR3 sequence (DNA): TGCGCCAGCAAGCGGGGGCCCCTCCTTAGCCCCTACGAGCAGTACTTC.

This rearrangement joins TRBV19 to TRBJ2-3, with 11 bases fitting TRBD2. The germline V gene encodes CDR1 LNHDA and CDR2 SQIVND (reference sequence). Germline trimming cut 4 bases from V and 2 bases from J; bases unmatched to any gene: 11. The CDR3 is 18 amino acids. CDR3 sequence: CASSTIDMTSGVTDTQYF. CDR3 nucleotide sequence: TGTGCCAGTAGTACGATCGACATGACTAGCGGGGTCACAGATACGCAGTATTTT.

The chain couples TRBV7-9 to TRBJ2-7; weak D call: TRBD1 (6 bases). Trimming removed 3 bases from V and 7 bases from J, with 13 bases in between. CDR3 size: 13 residues. Germline V gene lookup returns CDR1 SEHNR and CDR2 FQNEAQ (reference sequence). The CDR3 spells CASSLGQSSEQYF. In DNA form, the CDR3 reads TGTGCCAGCAGCTTGGGACAATCTTCTGAGCAGTACTTC.

The chain combines TRBV6-1 with TRBJ1-3; unclear D gene. This CDR3 has 12 residues. Germline CDR1 and CDR2: MNHNS and SASEGT. Trimming stripped 6 bases from V and 4 bases from J, with 7 bases between. The CDR3 reads CASRGAGNTIYF. CDR3 sequence (DNA): TGTGCCAGCAGGGGCGCCGGAAACACCATATATTTT.

The V call is TRBV7-2, the J call TRBJ2-7; 9 positions agree with TRBD2. The germline gives CDR1 SGHTA, CDR2 FQGNSA. V was clipped by 7 bases and J by 2 bases; unmatched bases: 3. The CDR3 loop spans 13 amino acids. CDR3 DNA sequence: TGTGCCAGCAAGCGCGGGGGGGCCTACGAGCAGTACTTC. Translated: CASKRGGAYEQYF. The whole variable domain, filled in from reference TRBV7-2 and TRBJ2-7, reads GAGVSQSPSNKVTEKGKDVELRCDPISGHTALYWYRQSLGQGLEFLIYFQGNSAPDKSGLPSDRFSAERTGGSVSTLTIQRTQQEDSAVYLCASKRGGAYEQYFGPGTRLTVT.

The chain joins TRBV25-1 to TRBJ2-1; a weak D match, TRBD1 (7 bases). The CDR3 extends over 16 amino acids. The germline CDR1 and CDR2 sequences are MGHDK and SYGVNS. Trimming stripped 5 bases from V and 12 bases from J, with 26 bases between. This chain's CDR3 is CASSRTTGRITDTQFF. The DNA for the CDR3 is TGTGCCAGCAGTAGAACGACAGGGAGGATCACAGATACGCAGTTCTTC.

The chain uses TRBV20-1 and TRBJ1-2; the match to TRBD1 covers 10 bases. Looked up from germline, CDR1 is DFQATT and CDR2 is SNEGSKA (reference sequence). With V trimmed by 6 bases and J by 1 base, 5 bases remained unmatched. The CDR3 totals 14 residues. CDR3 loop: CSAGQGEGNYGYTF. CDR3 nucleotides: TGCAGTGCAGGACAGGGGGAGGGTAACTATGGCTACACCTTC.

The CDR3 protein is CSALTTSGGGDTQYF. The CDR3 DNA reads as TGCAGTGCTCTAACCACTAGCGGGGGGGGAGATACGCAGTATTTT. The V call is TRBV20-1, the J call TRBJ2-3; 13 nucleotides match TRBD2. CDR3 length: 15 amino acids. CDR1 and CDR2 from the germline V gene are DFQATT and SNEGSKA (reference sequence). Losses at the gene ends were 5 bases for V and 5 bases for J; bases not matched to a gene: 7.

V and J are TRBV19 and TRBJ2-1; 9 nucleotides match TRBD1. The CDR3 has 15 residues. V was clipped by 3 bases and J by 8 bases; unmatched bases: 8. Germline-derived CDR1 and CDR2 are LNHDA and SQIVND (reference sequence). This CDR3 is CASSMGDRAVDEQFF. CDR3 DNA: TGTGCCAGTAGTATGGGGGACAGGGCGGTCGATGAGCAGTTCTTC.

This clonotype was recorded at least ten times. The CDR3 region has the DNA TGTGCCACCAGCAGATCCGGGACAGGGTATTTCGATGAGCAGTTCTTC. It yields the protein CATSRSGTGYFDEQFF. The chain is built from TRBV15 and TRBJ2-1; 9 bases map to TRBD1. There are 16 residues in the CDR3. Germline-derived CDR1 and CDR2 are LNHNV and YYDKDF (reference sequence). Trimming took 2 bases from V and 8 from J; bases not matched to a gene: 10.

This clonotype was seen ten or more times. CDR3 DNA: TGCGCCAGCAGTGAGTTCCTAGTCACAGATACGCAGTATTTT. Translation: CASSEFLVTDTQYF. The chain employs TRBV10-1 and TRBJ2-3; D gene ambiguous. The germline CDR1 and CDR2 sequences are WNHNN and SYGVQD (reference sequence). CDR3 length: 14 residues. V shed 1 base and J shed 2 bases, with 7 bases lying between them.

The chain joins TRBV10-2 to TRBJ2-3; 10 bases match TRBD2. This CDR3 region has 16 residues. The V and J ends lost 3 bases and 2 bases, in that order; junction bases with no gene match: 5. The germline gives CDR1 WSHSY, CDR2 SAAADI. For the CDR3, the DNA is TGCGCCAGCAGTGACCGAGCGGGGGGGCTCACAGATACGCAGTATTTT. It encodes CASSDRAGGLTDTQYF.

This clonotype was seen repeatedly, ten times or more. This rearrangement joins TRBV20-1 to TRBJ2-2; no definite D call. CDR1 and CDR2 from the germline V gene are DFQATT and SNEGSKA (reference sequence). V was shortened by 2 bases and J by 0 bases, with 13 bases between the two germline ends. This CDR3 has 16 residues. In DNA form, the CDR3 reads TGCAGTGCTAGATCGGACCCGGAACCGAACACCGGGGAGCTGTTTTTT. It specifies CSARSDPEPNTGELFF.

This clonotype was counted between two and nine times. Its ends do not fully match the called genes, so a read error is possible. CDR3 sequence (DNA): TGTGTCAGCAGCCTCCTAGGCCATACCGGGGAGCTGTTTTTT. It specifies CVSSLLGHTGELFF. The chain recombines TRBV7-3 with TRBJ2-2; D not resolved. This CDR3 is 14 amino acids long. Germline-derived CDR1 and CDR2 are SGHTA and FQGTGA.

DNA for the CDR3: TGTGCCACCAGCAGAGAGGGGCAGGGTTTTCACGAGCAGTACTTC. Translation gives CATSREGQGFHEQYF. The chain links TRBV15 to TRBJ2-7, with a tentative D call TRBD1 (5 bases). The germline CDR1 and CDR2 sequences are LNHNV and YYDKDF (reference sequence). Deletions cut 0 bases from V and 5 bases from J, with 14 bases between. CDR3 length equals 15 residues.

The rearrangement uses TRBV10-2 and TRBJ2-3, with D possibly matching TRBD1 (5 bases). The CDR3 is 14 amino acids. The V gene's germline CDR1 is WSHSY and CDR2 SAAADI. Deletions cut 3 bases from V and 4 bases from J, with 11 bases between. The CDR3 DNA sequence: TGCGCCAGCAGTGACTGGGGCAACGCAGATACGCAGTATTTT. Translation: CASSDWGNADTQYF.

V usage is TRBV12-3 or TRBV12-4 and J usage is TRBJ1-6, with D perhaps matching TRBD1 (5 bases). With 3 bases removed from V and 7 bases from J, the gap between germline ends came to 10 bases. The CDR3 extends over 14 amino acids. DNA for the CDR3: TGTGCCAGCAGTTTGACGGGGGGGAATTCACCCCTCCACTTT. This sequence encodes CASSLTGGNSPLHF.

With regard to this clonotype: At one end, the junction sequence differs from germline, possibly due to a read error. The chain employs TRBV6-4 and TRBJ2-5; TRBD2 matches at 9 bases. Per the germline V gene, CDR1 is MRHNA and CDR2 is SNTAGT. This CDR3 comprises 15 residues. In DNA form, the CDR3 reads TGCGCCAACGCAGAGGGAGCGGGGGGCCAAGAGACCCAGTACTTC. Translating it yields CANAEGAGGQETQYF.

This clonotype came up many times. The chain combines TRBV9 with TRBJ1-6; D is ambiguous. CDR3 length: 14 residues. Trimming took 5 bases from V and 5 from J, leaving 11 bases between them. Looked up from germline, CDR1 is SGDLS and CDR2 is YYNGEE. CDR3: CASREKVDNSPLHF. CDR3 sequence (DNA): TGTGCCAGCAGGGAAAAGGTGGATAATTCACCCCTCCACTTT.

This chain joins TRBV12-1 and TRBJ2-2; the table's D call, TRBD1, has no DNA check behind it. TRBV12-1 is noted as a pseudogene. CDR3 length: 20 residues. The CDR3 sequence is CASSFELRDTNGLYTGELFF. The CDR3 DNA sequence: TGTGCCAGCAGCTTTGAGTTGAGGGACACCAACGGACTCTACACCGGGGAGCTGTTTTTT.

This clonotype was seen a few times. The CDR3 protein is CASSQSAAGNSYEQYF. Here the CDR3 DNA reads TGTGCCAGCAGCCAAAGCGCGGCAGGGAATTCCTACGAGCAGTACTTC. The V call is TRBV3-1, the J call TRBJ2-7, with D perhaps matching TRBD1 (5 bases). V lost 2 bases, J lost 1 base, and 15 bases lay in between. The CDR3 sequence is 16 residues long. Germline assignment: CDR1 LGHDT and CDR2 YNNKEL (reference sequence).